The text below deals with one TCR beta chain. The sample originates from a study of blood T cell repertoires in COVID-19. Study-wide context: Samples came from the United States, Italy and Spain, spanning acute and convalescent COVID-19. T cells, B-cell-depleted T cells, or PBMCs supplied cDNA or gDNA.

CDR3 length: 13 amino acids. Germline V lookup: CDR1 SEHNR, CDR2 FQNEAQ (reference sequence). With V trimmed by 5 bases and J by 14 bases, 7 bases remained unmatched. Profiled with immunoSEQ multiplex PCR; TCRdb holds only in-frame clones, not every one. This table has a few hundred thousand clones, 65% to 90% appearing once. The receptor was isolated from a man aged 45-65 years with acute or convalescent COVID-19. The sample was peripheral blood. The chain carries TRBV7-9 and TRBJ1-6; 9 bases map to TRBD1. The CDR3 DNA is TGTGCCAGCAGCGGCCGGGACAGGGTGGCCCTCCACTTT. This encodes CASSGRDRVALHF. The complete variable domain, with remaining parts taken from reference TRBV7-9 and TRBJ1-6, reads DTGVSQNPRHKITKRGQNVTFRCDPISEHNRLYWYRQTLGQGPEFLTYFQNEAQLEKSRLLSDRFSAERPKGSFSTLEIQRTEQGDSAMYLCASSGRDRVALHFGNGTRLTVT.